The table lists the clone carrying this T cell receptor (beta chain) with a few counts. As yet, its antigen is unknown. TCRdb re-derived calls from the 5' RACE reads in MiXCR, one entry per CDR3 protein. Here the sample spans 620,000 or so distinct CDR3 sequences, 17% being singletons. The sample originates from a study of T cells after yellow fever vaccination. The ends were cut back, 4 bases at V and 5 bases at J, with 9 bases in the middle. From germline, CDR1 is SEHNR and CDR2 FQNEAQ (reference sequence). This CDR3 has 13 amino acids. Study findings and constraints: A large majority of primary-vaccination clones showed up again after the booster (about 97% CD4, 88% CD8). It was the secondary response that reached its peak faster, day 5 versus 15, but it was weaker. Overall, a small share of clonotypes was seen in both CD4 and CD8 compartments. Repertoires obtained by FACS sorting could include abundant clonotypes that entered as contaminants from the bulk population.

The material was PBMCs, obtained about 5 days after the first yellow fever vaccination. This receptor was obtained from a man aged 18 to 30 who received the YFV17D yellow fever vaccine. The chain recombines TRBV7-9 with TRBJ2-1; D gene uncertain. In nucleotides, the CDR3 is TGTGCCAGCAGCTGGTCGACGGACAATGAGCAGTTCTTC. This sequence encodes CASSWSTDNEQFF.